This T cell receptor (beta chain) comes out of a study of regulatory T cells in long-lasting Graves disease. Time point of the sample: newly diagnosed GD, antithyroid drugs for less than 3 months. With RNA extracted from PBMCs as input, the TCR library was made. The CDR3 totals 14 residues. Germline V CDR1 and CDR2: SGHRS, YFSETQ. With 0 bases removed from V and 6 bases from J, the gap between germline ends came to 10 bases. Arm-PCR of CDR3 regions and iRepertoire HTBI primers were the basis on which TCR beta libraries were built. In TCRdb, the multiplex PCR reads were re-called with MiXCR into one record per CDR3 protein. The repertoire includes about half a million distinct CDR3 sequences, 12% of them detected once, and almost 9% sits in the top ten. This clonotype was detected many times. The same data also contributed to another study, on T cells in Graves' hyperthyroidism and ophthalmopathy.

The sample was peripheral blood mononuclear cells (PBMCs), taken at new diagnosis, from a patient treated with antithyroid drugs. This TCR came from a woman aged 25 to 45 with Graves disease. The V call is TRBV5-1, the J call TRBJ1-5, with D possibly being TRBD1 (6 bases). DNA for the CDR3: TGCGCCAGCAGCTTGGAAGGGGGAGGTCAGCCCCAGCATTTT. Translated: CASSLEGGGQPQHF.